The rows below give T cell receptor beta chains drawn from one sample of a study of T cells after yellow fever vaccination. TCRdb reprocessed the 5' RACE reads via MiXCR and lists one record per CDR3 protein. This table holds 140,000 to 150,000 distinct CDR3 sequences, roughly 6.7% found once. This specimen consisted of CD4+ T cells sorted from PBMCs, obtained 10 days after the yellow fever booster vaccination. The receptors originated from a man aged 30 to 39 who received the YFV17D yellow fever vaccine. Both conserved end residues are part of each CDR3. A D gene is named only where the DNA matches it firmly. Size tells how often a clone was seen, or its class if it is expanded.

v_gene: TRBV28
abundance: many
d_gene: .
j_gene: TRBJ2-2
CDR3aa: CASSLYRVPSTGELFF
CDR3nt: TGTGCCAGCAGTTTATACAGGGTTCCAAGTACCGGGGAGCTGTTTTTT

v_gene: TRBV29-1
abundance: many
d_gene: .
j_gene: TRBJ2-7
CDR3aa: CSVALADYEQYF
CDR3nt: TGCAGCGTTGCGCTGGCAGACTACGAGCAGTACTTC

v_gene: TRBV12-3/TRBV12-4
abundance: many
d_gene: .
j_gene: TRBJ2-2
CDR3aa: CASSPDLDGELFF
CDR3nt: TGTGCCAGCAGTCCCGATCTGGACGGGGAGCTGTTTTTT

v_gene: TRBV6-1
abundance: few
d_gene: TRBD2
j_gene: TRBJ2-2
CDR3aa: CASRRTSGADTGELFF
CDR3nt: TGTGCCAGCAGGCGGACTAGCGGGGCTGACACCGGGGAGCTGTTTTTT

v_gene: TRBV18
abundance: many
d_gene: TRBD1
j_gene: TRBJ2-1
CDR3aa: CASSVWSGTDNNEQFF
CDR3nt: TGTGCCAGCTCAGTCTGGTCCGGGACAGATAACAATGAGCAGTTCTTC

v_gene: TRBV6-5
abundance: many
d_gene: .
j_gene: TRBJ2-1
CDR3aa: CASSPGVWGEQFF
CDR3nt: TGTGCCAGCAGCCCGGGGGTTTGGGGTGAGCAGTTCTTC

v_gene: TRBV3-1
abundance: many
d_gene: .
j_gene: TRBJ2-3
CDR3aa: CASSQRGSRVDTQYF
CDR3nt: TGTGCCAGCAGCCAACGTGGGAGCCGCGTAGATACGCAGTATTTT

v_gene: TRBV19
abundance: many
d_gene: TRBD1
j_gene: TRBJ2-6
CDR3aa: CASTPTGLFGANVLTF
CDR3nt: TGTGCCAGTACCCCGACAGGGTTATTTGGGGCCAACGTCCTGACTTTC

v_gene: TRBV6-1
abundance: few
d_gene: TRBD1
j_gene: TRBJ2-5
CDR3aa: CASSPRDRGWGETQYF
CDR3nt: TGTGCCAGCAGCCCCCGGGACAGGGGTTGGGGAGAGACCCAGTACTTC

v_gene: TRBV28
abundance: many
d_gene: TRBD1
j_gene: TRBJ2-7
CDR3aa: CASRSLGQGGEQYF
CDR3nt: TGTGCCAGCAGGTCTCTGGGACAGGGCGGGGAGCAGTACTTC

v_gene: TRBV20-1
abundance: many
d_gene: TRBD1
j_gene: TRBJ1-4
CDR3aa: CSARDQGAAEKLFF
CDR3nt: TGCAGTGCTAGAGATCAGGGGGCCGCGGAAAAACTGTTTTTT

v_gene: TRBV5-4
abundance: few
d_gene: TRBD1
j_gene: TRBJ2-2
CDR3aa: CASSGDRGANGELFF
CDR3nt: TGTGCCAGCAGCGGCGACAGGGGCGCGAACGGGGAGCTGTTTTTT

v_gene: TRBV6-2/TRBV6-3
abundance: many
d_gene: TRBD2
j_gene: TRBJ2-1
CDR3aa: CASSYSLSGFYNEQFF
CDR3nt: TGTGCCAGCAGTTACTCGCTTAGCGGGTTCTACAATGAGCAGTTCTTC

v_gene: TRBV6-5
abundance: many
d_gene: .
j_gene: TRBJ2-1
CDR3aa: CASSFGTSNEQFF
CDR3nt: TGTGCCAGCAGTTTTGGGACCTCTAATGAGCAGTTCTTC

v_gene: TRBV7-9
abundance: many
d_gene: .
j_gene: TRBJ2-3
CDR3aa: CASSLAGLSTDTQYF
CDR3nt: TGTGCCAGCAGCTTAGCAGGGCTCAGCACAGATACGCAGTATTTT

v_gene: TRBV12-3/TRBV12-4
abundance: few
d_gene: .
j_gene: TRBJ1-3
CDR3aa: CASSLNSGNTIYF
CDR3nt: TGTGCCAGCAGTTTGAACTCTGGAAACACCATATATTTT

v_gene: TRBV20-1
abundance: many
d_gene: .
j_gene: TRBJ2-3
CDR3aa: CSARDLRQSTDTQYF
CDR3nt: TGCAGTGCTAGAGATCTTCGTCAGAGCACAGATACGCAGTATTTT

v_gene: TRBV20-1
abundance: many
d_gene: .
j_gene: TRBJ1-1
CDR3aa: CSARDATTGTEAFF
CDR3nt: TGCAGTGCTAGAGATGCCACGACAGGCACTGAAGCTTTCTTT

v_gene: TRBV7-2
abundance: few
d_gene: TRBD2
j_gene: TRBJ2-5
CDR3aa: CASSFSGLADQYF
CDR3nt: TGTGCCAGCAGCTTTTCGGGACTAGCGGACCAGTACTTC

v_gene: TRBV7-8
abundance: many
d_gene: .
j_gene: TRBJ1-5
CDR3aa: CASSYGPSRNSNQPQHF
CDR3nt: TGTGCCAGCAGCTATGGTCCGAGCAGGAATAGCAATCAGCCCCAGCATTTT

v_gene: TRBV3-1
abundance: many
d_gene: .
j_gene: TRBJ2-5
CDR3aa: CASSNFGGQGETQYF
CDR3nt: TGTGCCAGCAGTAACTTCGGGGGCCAAGGAGAGACCCAGTACTTC